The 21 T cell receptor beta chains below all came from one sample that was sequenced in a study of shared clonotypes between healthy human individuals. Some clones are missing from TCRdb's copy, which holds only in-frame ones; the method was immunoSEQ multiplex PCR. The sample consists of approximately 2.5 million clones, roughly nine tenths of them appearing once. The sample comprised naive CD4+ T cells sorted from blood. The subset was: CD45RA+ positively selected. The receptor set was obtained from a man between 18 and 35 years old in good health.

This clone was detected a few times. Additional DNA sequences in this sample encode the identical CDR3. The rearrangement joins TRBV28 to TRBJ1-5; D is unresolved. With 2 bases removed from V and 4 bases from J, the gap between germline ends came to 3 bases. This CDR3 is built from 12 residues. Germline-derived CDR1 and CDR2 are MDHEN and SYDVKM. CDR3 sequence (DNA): TGTGCCAGCAGTTTACCAAATCAGCCCCAGCATTTT. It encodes CASSLPNQPQHF.

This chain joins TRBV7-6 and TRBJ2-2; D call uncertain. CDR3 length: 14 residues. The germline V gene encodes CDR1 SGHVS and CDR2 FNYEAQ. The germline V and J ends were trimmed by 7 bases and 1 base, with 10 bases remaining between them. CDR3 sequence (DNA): TGTGCCAGCATCCCCGACTTGAACACCGGGGAGCTGTTTTTT. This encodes CASIPDLNTGELFF.

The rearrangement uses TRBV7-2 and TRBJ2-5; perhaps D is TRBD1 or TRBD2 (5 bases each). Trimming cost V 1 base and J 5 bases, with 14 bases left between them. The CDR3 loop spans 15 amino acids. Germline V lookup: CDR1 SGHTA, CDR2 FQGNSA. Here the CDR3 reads CASSLGVGVGETQYF. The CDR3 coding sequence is TGTGCCAGCAGCTTAGGAGTGGGGGTCGGGGAGACCCAGTACTTC.

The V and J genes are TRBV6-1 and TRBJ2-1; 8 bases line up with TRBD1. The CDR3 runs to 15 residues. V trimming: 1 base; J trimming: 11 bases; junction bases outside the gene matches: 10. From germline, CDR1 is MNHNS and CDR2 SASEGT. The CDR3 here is CASSEVGQGSRQQFF. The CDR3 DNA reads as TGTGCCAGCAGTGAAGTAGGACAGGGATCTAGACAGCAGTTCTTC.

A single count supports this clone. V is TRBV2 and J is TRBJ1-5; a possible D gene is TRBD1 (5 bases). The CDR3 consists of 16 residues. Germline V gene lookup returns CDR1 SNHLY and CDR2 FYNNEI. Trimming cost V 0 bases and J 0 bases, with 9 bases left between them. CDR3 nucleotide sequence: TGTGCCAGCAGTGAAGCTAGGACAATTAGCAATCAGCCCCAGCATTTT. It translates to CASSEARTISNQPQHF.

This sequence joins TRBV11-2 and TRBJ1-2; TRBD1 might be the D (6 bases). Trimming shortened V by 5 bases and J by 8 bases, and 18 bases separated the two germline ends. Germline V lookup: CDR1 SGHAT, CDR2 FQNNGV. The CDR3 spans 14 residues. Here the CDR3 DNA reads TGTGCCAGCAGCACCCCGAGGGGGGGCTTAGGCTACACCTTC. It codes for CASSTPRGGLGYTF. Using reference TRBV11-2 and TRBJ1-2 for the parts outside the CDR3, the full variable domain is EAGVAQSPRYKIIEKRQSVAFWCNPISGHATLYWYQQILGQGPKLLIQFQNNGVVDDSQLPKDRFSAERLKGVDSTLKIQPAKLEDSAVYLCASSTPRGGLGYTFGSGTRLTVV.

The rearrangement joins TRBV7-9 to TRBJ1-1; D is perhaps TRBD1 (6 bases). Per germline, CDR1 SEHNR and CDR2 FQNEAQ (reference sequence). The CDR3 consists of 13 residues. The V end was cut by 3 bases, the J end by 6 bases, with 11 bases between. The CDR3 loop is CASSFRGGSEAFF. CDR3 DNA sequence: TGTGCCAGCAGCTTTCGGGGGGGCTCTGAAGCTTTCTTT.

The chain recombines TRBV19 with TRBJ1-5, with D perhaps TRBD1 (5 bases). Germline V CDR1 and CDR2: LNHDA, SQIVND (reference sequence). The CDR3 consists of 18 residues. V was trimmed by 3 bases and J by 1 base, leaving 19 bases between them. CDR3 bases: TGTGCCAGTAGTATCACCCCGGGACGGCGGAAGAGCAATCAGCCCCAGCATTTT. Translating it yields CASSITPGRRKSNQPQHF.

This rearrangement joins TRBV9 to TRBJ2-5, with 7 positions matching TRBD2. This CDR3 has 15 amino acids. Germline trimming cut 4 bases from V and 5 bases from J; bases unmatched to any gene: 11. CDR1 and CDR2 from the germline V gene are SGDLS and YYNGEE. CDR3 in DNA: TGTGCCAGCAGCTTTGCCGGCGGGGGAGGGGAGACCCAGTACTTC. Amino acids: CASSFAGGGGETQYF.

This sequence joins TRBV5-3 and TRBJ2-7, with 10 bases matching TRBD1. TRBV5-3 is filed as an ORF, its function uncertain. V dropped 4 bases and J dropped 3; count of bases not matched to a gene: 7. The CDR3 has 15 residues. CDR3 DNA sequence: TGTGCCAGAAGCCCTATGGGACAGGGGTTCTACGAGCAGTACTTC. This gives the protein CARSPMGQGFYEQYF.

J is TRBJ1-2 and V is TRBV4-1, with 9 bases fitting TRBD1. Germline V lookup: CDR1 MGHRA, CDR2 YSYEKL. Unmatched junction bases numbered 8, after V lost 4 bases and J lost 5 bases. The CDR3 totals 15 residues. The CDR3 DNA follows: TGCGCCAGCAGCCTAGAACAGGGGGCAGGTTATGGCTACACCTTC. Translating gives CASSLEQGAGYGYTF.

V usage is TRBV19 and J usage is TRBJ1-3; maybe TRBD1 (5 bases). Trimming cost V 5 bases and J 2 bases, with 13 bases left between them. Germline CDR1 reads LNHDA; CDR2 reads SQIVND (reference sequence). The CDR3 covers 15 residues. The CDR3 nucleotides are TGTGCCAGTAGTGCGACTGGGACGACTGGAAACACCATATATTTT. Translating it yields CASSATGTTGNTIYF.

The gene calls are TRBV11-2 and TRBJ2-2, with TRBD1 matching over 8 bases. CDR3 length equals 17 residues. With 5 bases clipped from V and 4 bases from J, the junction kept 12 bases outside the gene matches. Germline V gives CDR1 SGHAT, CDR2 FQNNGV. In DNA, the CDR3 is TGTGCCAGCAGCCCGAACACAGGGGGATCGGGCACCGGGGAGCTGTTTTTT. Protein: CASSPNTGGSGTGELFF.

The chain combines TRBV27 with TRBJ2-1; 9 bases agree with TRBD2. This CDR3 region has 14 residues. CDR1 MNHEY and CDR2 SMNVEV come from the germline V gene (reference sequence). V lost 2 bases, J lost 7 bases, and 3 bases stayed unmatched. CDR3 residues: CASSLLAGKNEQFF. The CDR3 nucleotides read TGTGCCAGCAGTTTACTAGCGGGAAAAAATGAGCAGTTCTTC.

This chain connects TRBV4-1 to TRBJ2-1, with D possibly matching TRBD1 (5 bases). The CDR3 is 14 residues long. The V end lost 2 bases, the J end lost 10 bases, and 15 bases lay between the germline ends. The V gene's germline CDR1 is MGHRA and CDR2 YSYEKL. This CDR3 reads CASSQSGPAGEQFF. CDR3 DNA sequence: TGCGCCAGCAGCCAATCAGGGCCCGCCGGCGAGCAGTTCTTC.

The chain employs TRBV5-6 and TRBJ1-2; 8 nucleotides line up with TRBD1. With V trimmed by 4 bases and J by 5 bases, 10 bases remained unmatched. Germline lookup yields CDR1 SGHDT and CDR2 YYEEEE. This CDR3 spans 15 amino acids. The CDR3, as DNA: TGTGCCAGCAGCCTATTCGGACAGGGCGGGTATGGCTACACCTTC. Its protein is CASSLFGQGGYGYTF.

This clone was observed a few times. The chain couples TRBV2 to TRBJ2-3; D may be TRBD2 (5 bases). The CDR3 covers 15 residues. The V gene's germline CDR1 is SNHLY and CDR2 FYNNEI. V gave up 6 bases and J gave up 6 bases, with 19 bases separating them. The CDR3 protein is CASSRLAPPTDTQYF. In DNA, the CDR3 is TGTGCCAGCAGCCGTCTAGCCCCGCCAACGGATACGCAGTATTTT.

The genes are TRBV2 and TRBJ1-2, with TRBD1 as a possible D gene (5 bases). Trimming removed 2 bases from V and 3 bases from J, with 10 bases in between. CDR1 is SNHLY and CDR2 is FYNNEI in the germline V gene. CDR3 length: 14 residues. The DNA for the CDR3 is TGTGCCAGCAGTGAAATCAGGGCTGACTATGGCTACACCTTC. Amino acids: CASSEIRADYGYTF.

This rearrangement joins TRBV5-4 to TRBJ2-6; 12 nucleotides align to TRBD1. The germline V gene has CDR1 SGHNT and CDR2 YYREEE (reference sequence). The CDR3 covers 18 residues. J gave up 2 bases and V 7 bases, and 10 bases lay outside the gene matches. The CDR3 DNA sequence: TGTGCCAGCCTCCATCCGGGACAGGGGGCGACTGGGGCCAACGTCCTGACTTTC. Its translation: CASLHPGQGATGANVLTF.

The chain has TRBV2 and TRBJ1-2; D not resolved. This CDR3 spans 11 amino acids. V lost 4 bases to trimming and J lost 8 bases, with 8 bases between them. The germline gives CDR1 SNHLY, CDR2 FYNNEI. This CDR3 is CASSVGGGYTF. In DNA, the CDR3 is TGTGCCAGCAGTGTGGGCGGCGGCTACACCTTC.

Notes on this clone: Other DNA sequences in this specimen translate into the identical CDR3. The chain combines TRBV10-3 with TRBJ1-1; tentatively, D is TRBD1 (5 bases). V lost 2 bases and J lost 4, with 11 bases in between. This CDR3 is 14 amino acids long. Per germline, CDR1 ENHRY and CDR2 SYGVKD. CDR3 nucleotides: TGTGCCATCAGTGAGGGGCGGGGGGGCACTGAAGCTTTCTTT. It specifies CAISEGRGGTEAFF.